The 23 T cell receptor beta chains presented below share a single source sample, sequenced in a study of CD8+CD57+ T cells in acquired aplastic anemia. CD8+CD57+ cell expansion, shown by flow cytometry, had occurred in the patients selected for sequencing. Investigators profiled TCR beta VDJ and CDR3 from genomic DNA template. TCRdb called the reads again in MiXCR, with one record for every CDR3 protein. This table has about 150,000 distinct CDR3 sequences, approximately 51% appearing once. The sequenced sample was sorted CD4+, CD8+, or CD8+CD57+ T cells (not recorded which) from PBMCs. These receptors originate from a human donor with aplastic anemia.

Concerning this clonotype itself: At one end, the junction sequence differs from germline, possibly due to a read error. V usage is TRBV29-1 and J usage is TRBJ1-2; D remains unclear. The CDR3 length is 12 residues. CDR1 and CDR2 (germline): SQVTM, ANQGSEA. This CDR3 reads CSVEDPDYGYTF. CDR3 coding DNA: TGCAGCGTCGAAGACCCGGACTATGGCTACACCTTC. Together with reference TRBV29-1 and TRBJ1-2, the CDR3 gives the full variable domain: SAVISQKPSRDICQRGTSLTIQCQVDSQVTMMFWYRQQPGQSLTLIATANQGSEATYESGFVIDKFPISRPNLTFSTLTVSNMSPEDSSIYLCSVEDPDYGYTFGSGTRLTVV.

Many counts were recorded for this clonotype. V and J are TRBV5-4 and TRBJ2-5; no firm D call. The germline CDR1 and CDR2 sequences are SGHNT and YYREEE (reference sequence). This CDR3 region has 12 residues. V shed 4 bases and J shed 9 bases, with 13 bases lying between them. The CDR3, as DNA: TGTGCCAGCAGCACAGACACACAGCCCCAGTACTTC. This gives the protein CASSTDTQPQYF.

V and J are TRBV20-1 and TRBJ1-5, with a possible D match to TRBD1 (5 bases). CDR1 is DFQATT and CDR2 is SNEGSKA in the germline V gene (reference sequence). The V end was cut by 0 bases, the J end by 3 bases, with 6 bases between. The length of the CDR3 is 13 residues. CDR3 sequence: CSARETVNQPQHF. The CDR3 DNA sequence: TGCAGTGCTAGAGAGACAGTCAATCAGCCCCAGCATTTT.

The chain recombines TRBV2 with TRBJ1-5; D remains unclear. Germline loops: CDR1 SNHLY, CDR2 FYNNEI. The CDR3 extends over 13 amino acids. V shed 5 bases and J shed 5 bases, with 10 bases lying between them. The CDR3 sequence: CASSPWYDQPQHF. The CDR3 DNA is TGTGCCAGCAGTCCATGGTATGATCAGCCCCAGCATTTT.

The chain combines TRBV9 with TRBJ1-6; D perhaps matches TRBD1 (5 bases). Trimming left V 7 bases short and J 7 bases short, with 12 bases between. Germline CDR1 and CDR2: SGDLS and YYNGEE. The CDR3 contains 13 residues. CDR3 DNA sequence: TGTGCCAGCGGGGGGACGGGCAATTCACCCCTCCACTTT. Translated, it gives CASGGTGNSPLHF. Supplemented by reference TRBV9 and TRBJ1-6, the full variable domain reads DSGVTQTPKHLITATGQRVTLRCSPRSGDLSVYWYQQSLDQGLQFLIQYYNGEERAKGNILERFSAQQFPDLHSELNLSSLELGDSALYFCASGGTGNSPLHFGNGTRLTVT.

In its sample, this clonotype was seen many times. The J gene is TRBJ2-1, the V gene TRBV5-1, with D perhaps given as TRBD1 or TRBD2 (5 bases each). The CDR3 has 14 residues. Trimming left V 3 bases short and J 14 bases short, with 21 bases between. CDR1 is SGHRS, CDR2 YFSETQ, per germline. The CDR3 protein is CASSSSHGARIKFF. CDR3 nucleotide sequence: TGCGCCAGCAGCTCCTCCCACGGGGCTCGAATAAAGTTCTTC.

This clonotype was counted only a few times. The CDR3 bases are TGTGCCAGTAGTATAGGCGAGGGGCTCTATGGCTACACCTTC. Its protein product is CASSIGEGLYGYTF. The V and J genes are TRBV19 and TRBJ1-2; possible D gene TRBD1, 5 bases. V was pared by 1 base and J by 4 bases, with 10 bases between. The germline V gene has CDR1 LNHDA and CDR2 SQIVND (reference sequence). The CDR3 runs to 14 residues.

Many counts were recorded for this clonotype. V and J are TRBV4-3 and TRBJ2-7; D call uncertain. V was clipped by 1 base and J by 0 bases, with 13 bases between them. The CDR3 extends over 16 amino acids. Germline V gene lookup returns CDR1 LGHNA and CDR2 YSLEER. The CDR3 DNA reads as TGCGCCAGCAGCCAAGGCGAAGGCGGTAGCTCCTACGAGCAGTACGTC. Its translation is CASSQGEGGSSYEQYV.

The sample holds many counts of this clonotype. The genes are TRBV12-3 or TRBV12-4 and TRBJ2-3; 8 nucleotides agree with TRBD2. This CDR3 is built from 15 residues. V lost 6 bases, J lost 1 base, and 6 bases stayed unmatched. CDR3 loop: CASSLTSGGTDTQYF. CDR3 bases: TGTGCCAGCAGCCTAACTAGCGGTGGCACAGATACGCAGTATTTT.

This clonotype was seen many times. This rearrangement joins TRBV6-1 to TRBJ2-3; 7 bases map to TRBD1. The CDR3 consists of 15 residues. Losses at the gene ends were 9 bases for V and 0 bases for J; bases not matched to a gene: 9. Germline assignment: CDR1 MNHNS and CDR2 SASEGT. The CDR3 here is CASGDRTFSTDTQYF. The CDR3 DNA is TGTGCCAGTGGGGACAGAACATTTAGCACAGATACGCAGTATTTT.

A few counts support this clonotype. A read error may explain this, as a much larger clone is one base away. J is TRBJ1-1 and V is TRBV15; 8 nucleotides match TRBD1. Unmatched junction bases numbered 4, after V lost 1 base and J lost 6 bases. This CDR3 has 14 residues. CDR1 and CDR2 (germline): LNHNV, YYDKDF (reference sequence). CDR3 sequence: CATSRGTGRSEAFF. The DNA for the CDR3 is TGTGCCACCAGCAGAGGGACAGGGCGGTCTGAAGCTTTCTTT.

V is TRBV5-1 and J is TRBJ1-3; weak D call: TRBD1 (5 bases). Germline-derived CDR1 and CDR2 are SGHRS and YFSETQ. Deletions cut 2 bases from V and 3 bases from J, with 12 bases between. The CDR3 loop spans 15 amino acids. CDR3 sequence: CASSLGTGIGNTIYF. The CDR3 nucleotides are TGCGCCAGCAGCTTAGGGACGGGGATTGGAAACACCATATATTTT.

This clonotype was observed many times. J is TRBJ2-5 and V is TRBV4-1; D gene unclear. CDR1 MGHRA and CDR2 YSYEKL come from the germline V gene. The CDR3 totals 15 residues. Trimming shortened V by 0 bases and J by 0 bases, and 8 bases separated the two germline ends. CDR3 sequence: CASSQDEVHQETQYF. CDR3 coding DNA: TGCGCCAGCAGCCAAGATGAGGTGCACCAAGAGACCCAGTACTTC.

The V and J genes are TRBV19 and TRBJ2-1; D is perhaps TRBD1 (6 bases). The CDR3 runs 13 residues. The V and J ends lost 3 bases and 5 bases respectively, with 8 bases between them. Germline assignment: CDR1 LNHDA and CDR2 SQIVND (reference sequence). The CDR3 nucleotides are TGTGCCAGTAGTATTAGGGGGAACAATGAGCAGTTCTTC. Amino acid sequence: CASSIRGNNEQFF.

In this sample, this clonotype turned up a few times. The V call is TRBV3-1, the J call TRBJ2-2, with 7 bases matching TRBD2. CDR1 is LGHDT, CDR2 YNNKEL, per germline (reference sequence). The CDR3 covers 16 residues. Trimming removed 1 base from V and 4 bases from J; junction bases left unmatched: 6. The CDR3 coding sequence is TGTGCCAGCAGCCAAGGGACTAGTCAGGCCACCGGGGAGCTGTTTTTT. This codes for CASSQGTSQATGELFF.

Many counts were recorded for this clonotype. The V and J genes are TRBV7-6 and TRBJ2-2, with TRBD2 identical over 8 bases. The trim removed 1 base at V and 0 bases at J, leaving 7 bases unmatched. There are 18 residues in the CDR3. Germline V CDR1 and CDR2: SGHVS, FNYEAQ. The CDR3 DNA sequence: TGTGCCAGCAGCTTAGTATCTAGCGGGTTCGCGAACACCGGGGAGCTGTTTTTT. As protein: CASSLVSSGFANTGELFF.

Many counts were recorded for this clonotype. The CDR3 coding sequence is TGTGCCAGCAGCCAAGATCCGGCGGGGACTAGCACAGATACGCAGTATTTT. It is translated as CASSQDPAGTSTDTQYF. V usage is TRBV4-2 and J usage is TRBJ2-3, with a possible D match to TRBD2 (6 bases). Trimming removed 0 bases from V and 0 bases from J, with 13 bases in between. This CDR3 region has 17 residues. Germline lookup yields CDR1 LGHNA and CDR2 YNFKEQ.

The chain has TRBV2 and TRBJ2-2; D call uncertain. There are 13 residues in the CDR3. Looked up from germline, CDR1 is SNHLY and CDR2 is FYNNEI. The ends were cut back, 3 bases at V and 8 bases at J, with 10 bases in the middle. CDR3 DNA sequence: TGTGCCAGCAGTGATCTGGGCTCGGGGGAGCTGTTTTTT. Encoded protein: CASSDLGSGELFF. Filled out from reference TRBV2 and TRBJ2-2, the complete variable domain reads EPEVTQTPSHQVTQMGQEVILRCVPISNHLYFYWYRQILGQKVEFLVSFYNNEISEKSEIFDDQFSVERPDGSNFTLKIRSTKLEDSAMYFCASSDLGSGELFFGEGSRLTVL.

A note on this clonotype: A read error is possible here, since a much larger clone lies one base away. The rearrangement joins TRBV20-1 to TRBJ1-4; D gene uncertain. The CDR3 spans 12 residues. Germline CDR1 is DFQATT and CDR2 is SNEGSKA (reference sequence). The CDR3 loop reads CSARDLGEKLSF. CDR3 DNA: TGCAGTGCTAGGGACCTCGGTGAAAAACTGTCTTTT.

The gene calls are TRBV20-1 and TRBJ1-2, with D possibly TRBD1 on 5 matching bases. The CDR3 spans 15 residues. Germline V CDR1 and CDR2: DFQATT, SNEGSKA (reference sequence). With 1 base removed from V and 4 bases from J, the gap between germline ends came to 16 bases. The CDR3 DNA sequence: TGCAGTGCTAGAGTTATGGGGCAGCGAGTCTATGGCTACACCTTC. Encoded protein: CSARVMGQRVYGYTF.

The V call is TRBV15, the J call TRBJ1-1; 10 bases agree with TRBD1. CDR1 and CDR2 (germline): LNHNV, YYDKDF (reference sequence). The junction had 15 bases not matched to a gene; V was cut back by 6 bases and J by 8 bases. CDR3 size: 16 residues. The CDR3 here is CATRPGTGAISKEAFF. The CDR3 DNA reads TGTGCCACCAGACCCGGGACAGGGGCCATTTCTAAGGAAGCTTTCTTT.

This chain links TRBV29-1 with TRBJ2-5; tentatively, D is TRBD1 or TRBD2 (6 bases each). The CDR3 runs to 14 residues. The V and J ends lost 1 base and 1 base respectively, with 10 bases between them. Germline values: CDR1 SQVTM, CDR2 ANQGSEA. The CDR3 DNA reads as TGCAGCGTTGAAGGGGGGGCGGTCCAAGAGACCCAGTACTTC. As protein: CSVEGGAVQETQYF.

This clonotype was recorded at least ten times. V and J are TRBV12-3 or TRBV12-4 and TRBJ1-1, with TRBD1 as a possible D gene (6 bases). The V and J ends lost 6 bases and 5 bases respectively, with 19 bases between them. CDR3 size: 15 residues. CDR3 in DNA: TGTGCCAGCAGCGAAAACAGGGCTTCGAATACTGAAGCTTTCTTT. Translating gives CASSENRASNTEAFF.